This T cell receptor beta chain originates from a study of blood T cell repertoires in COVID-19. Followed over time, Seattle patients had been enrolled while infection was active. Germline CDR1 and CDR2: MNHEY and SVGAGI. The length of the CDR3 is 14 residues. Trimming stripped 4 bases from V and 5 bases from J, with 11 bases between. Profiled with immunoSEQ multiplex PCR; TCRdb holds only in-frame clones, not every one. The sample yields over 60,000 clones, 76% seen once. This clone appeared a single time. The rearrangement links TRBV6-5 to TRBJ2-2; D is possibly TRBD1 (6 bases). The clonotype comes from a man aged 60-69 years with COVID-19, enrolled during active disease. Sequencing was performed on peripheral blood. The CDR3 region has the DNA TGTGCCAGCAGTTCAGGGGCCATAACCGGGGAGCTGTTTTTT. Its translation is CASSSGAITGELFF.